The rows below give T cell receptor beta chains drawn from one sample of a study of shared clonotypes between healthy human individuals. TCRdb keeps only in-frame clones here, not all; method: immunoSEQ multiplex PCR. This sample carries about 960,000 clones, approximately 80% of them seen once, and the ten largest clones take nearly 1.5%. Sequences were obtained from memory CD4+ T cells sorted from blood. The origin of the receptors is a man aged 18-30 years in good health. The CDR3 runs from the conserved cysteine through the conserved F or W. D genes are given only for firm matches. Rows give clone size only sometimes, using once, few, many, or a class for an expanded clone.

>TRBJ1-2|TRBD1|few|TRBV4-1
CASSQSQGALGGYTF
TGCGCCAGCAGCCAGAGCCAGGGGGCGTTAGGTGGCTACACCTTC
>TRBJ1-3|TRBD1|few|TRBV2
CASSSGQGAGNTIYF
TGTGCCAGCAGTTCGGGACAGGGAGCTGGAAACACCATATATTTT
>TRBJ1-4|TRBD1|.|TRBV2
CASSGGQGNEKLFF
TGTGCCAGCAGTGGCGGACAGGGGAATGAAAAACTGTTTTTT
>TRBJ1-4|.|.|TRBV6-5
CASSLSGSTNEKLFF
TGTGCCAGCAGTCTCAGCGGATCAACTAATGAAAAACTGTTTTTT
>TRBJ1-4|.|.|TRBV5-4
CASSQVATNEKLFF
TGTGCCAGCAGCCAAGTAGCAACTAATGAAAAACTGTTTTTT
>TRBJ1-4|TRBD1|.|TRBV13
CASSPLPSGGSEKLFF
TGTGCCAGCAGCCCACTACCATCAGGGGGGTCTGAAAAACTGTTTTTT
>TRBJ1-2|TRBD1|.|TRBV28
CASSLDRGGGYTF
TGTGCCAGCAGCCTTGACAGGGGTGGAGGCTACACCTTC
>TRBJ2-1|TRBD2|few|TRBV5-1
CASSPRSGGDNEQFF
TGCGCCAGCAGCCCCCGGTCGGGAGGAGACAATGAGCAGTTCTTC
>TRBJ2-7|.|few|TRBV27
CASSLYPGDGYEQYF
TGTGCCAGCAGTTTATATCCAGGAGATGGATACGAGCAGTACTTC
>TRBJ2-5|.|.|TRBV2
CASRAGRSQETQYF
TGTGCCAGCAGGGCTGGACGGTCCCAAGAGACCCAGTACTTC
>TRBJ2-1|.|.|TRBV6-5
CASSYSPLVTGEQFF
TGTGCCAGCAGTTACTCCCCCCTTGTCACCGGAGAGCAGTTCTTC
>TRBJ2-1|.|.|TRBV7-2
CASSLEFGYNEQFF
TGTGCCAGCAGCTTAGAGTTTGGGTACAATGAGCAGTTCTTC
>TRBJ2-2|.|.|TRBV4-3
CASTYQGNTGELFF
TGCGCCAGCACCTATCAGGGGAACACCGGGGAGCTGTTTTTT
>TRBJ2-5|.|.|TRBV10-3
CAISGSQATSGETQYF
TGTGCCATCAGTGGAAGCCAGGCCACCTCGGGAGAGACCCAGTACTTC